One and the same sample provided the 32 T cell receptor beta chains below, sequenced in a study of blood T cell repertoires in COVID-19. The assay was immunoSEQ multiplex PCR, and TCRdb's table has in-frame clones only and misses some. The table records about 300,000 clones, over 75% of them present only once. The sequenced material came from PBMCs or T cells enriched from blood (not recorded which). These receptors all come from a woman aged 18-29 years who had recovered from COVID-19.

The chain employs TRBV27 and TRBJ2-2; D might be TRBD1 (6 bases). V was clipped by 2 bases and J by 2 bases, with 9 bases between them. Germline CDR1 reads MNHEY; CDR2 reads SMNVEV (reference sequence). The CDR3 contains 15 residues. CDR3: CASSLAGVNTGELFF. CDR3 coding DNA: TGTGCCAGCAGTTTAGCAGGGGTAAACACCGGGGAGCTGTTTTTT.

The chain employs TRBV6-5 and TRBJ1-3; TRBD1 agrees at 8 bases. The length of the CDR3 is 13 residues. CDR1 and CDR2 (germline): MNHEY, SVGAGI. The V gene end was trimmed by 8 bases and the J gene end by 4 bases; junction bases not matched to a gene: 4. The CDR3 DNA sequence: TGTGCCAGCCGGACAGGGAACGGAAACACCATATATTTT. It yields the protein CASRTGNGNTIYF.

The chain combines TRBV29-1 with TRBJ1-3; possibly TRBD1 for D (5 bases). The germline gives CDR1 SQVTM, CDR2 ANQGSEA. The germline V and J ends were trimmed by 6 bases and 3 bases, with 18 bases remaining between them. There are 15 residues in the CDR3. Here the CDR3 reads CSVRGAAGDGNTIYF. The DNA of the CDR3 is TGCAGCGTACGAGGGGCGGCGGGGGATGGAAACACCATATATTTT.

The chain is built from TRBV6-5 and TRBJ2-5; 11 bases match TRBD2. CDR1 is MNHEY, CDR2 SVGAGI, per germline. CDR3 length: 16 residues. The trim removed 4 bases at V and 5 bases at J, leaving 9 bases unmatched. CDR3 region: CASSSFLAGGGETQYF. In DNA, the CDR3 is TGTGCCAGCAGTTCCTTTCTAGCGGGGGGAGGGGAGACCCAGTACTTC.

The gene calls are TRBV18 and TRBJ2-1, with TRBD1 matching 11 bases. V lost 1 base and J lost 4; bases outside the gene matches: 3. CDR3 size: 16 residues. In germline, CDR1 is KGHSH, CDR2 LQKENI. The CDR3 is CASSPRDRGGYNEQFF. Here the CDR3 DNA reads TGTGCCAGCTCACCACGGGACAGGGGGGGGTACAATGAGCAGTTCTTC.

This chain connects TRBV27 to TRBJ1-4; 7 positions match TRBD1. There are 14 residues in the CDR3. Germline V CDR1 and CDR2: MNHEY, SMNVEV (reference sequence). V shed 5 bases and J 4 bases; nucleotides not matched to a gene: 4. CDR3 region: CASSGTAHNEKLFF. In DNA form, the CDR3 reads TGTGCCAGCAGTGGGACAGCCCATAATGAAAAACTGTTTTTT.

The V and J genes are TRBV11-2 and TRBJ1-2, with a weak D call TRBD1 (6 bases). The CDR3 sequence is 15 residues long. Deletions cut 4 bases from V and 6 bases from J, with 18 bases between. The germline gives CDR1 SGHAT, CDR2 FQNNGV. For the CDR3, the DNA is TGTGCCAGCAGCTCCCGGACGGGGGGCCAGGATGGCTACACCTTC. Protein: CASSSRTGGQDGYTF.

The J gene is TRBJ2-7, the V gene TRBV6-5, with TRBD1 identical over 8 bases. Germline V gene data show CDR1 as MNHEY and CDR2 as SVGAGI. The V segment lost 8 bases and the J segment 8 bases; nucleotides outside the gene matches: 11. This CDR3 is 13 amino acids long. The CDR3: CASGATQGGKQYF. As DNA, the CDR3 is TGTGCCAGCGGGGCTACACAGGGGGGCAAGCAGTACTTC.

Details on this clone: This likely traces to a read error, being one base from a far larger clone. This rearrangement joins TRBV5-6 to TRBJ2-7, with D maybe TRBD1 (6 bases). The V end lost 4 bases, the J end lost 5 bases, and 7 bases lay between the germline ends. From germline, CDR1 is SGHDT and CDR2 YYEEEE. The CDR3 spans 11 residues. CDR3 sequence reads: CASSPGDEQYF. The CDR3 DNA reads as TGTGCCAGCAGCCCAGGGGACGAGCAGTACTTC.

CDR3 protein: CAGAAGTYNEQFF. CDR3 coding DNA: TGTGCCGGGGCGGCAGGGACCTACAATGAGCAGTTCTTC. This chain joins TRBV30 and TRBJ2-1; D is possibly TRBD1 (5 bases). This CDR3 contains 13 residues. Germline lookup yields CDR1 GTSNPN and CDR2 SVGIG (reference sequence). The V end lost 8 bases, the J end lost 2 bases, and 13 bases lay between the germline ends.

The table lists this clone with a count of one. This chain connects TRBV3-1 (or the pseudogene TRBV3-2) to TRBJ1-1; 8 bases are a match to TRBD1. The CDR3 runs to 14 residues. J gave up 1 base and V 6 bases, and 4 bases lay outside the gene matches. Germline CDR1 LGHDT, CDR2 YNNKEL (reference sequence). The CDR3 is CASSPQGANTEAFF. Here the CDR3 DNA reads TGTGCCAGCAGTCCGCAGGGGGCGAACACTGAAGCTTTCTTT.

The rearrangement joins TRBV2 to TRBJ1-2, with 7 bases fitting TRBD1. The CDR3 has 15 residues. With V trimmed by 0 bases and J by 7 bases, 8 bases remained unmatched. Germline lookup yields CDR1 SNHLY and CDR2 FYNNEI. Written as DNA, the CDR3 is TGTGCCAGCAGTGAAGCGTATCTGACAGGGCCTGGCTACACCTTC. It specifies CASSEAYLTGPGYTF. The whole variable domain, remainder taken from reference TRBV2 and TRBJ1-2, is EPEVTQTPSHQVTQMGQEVILRCVPISNHLYFYWYRQILGQKVEFLVSFYNNEISEKSEIFDDQFSVERPDGSNFTLKIRSTKLEDSAMYFCASSEAYLTGPGYTFGSGTRLTVV.

The rearrangement links TRBV7-9 to TRBJ1-2; no clear D. The ends were cut back, 5 bases at V and 2 bases at J, with 9 bases in the middle. This CDR3 has 13 residues. Germline values: CDR1 SEHNR, CDR2 FQNEAQ (reference sequence). Written as DNA, the CDR3 is TGTGCCAGCAGCGATTCGGTAAACTATGGCTACACCTTC. This encodes CASSDSVNYGYTF.

The chain joins TRBV27 to TRBJ2-3; D unresolved. In germline, CDR1 is MNHEY, CDR2 SMNVEV (reference sequence). The CDR3 is 17 residues long. V gave up 4 bases and J gave up 0 bases, with 17 bases separating them. As DNA, the CDR3 is TGTGCCAGCAGTTCCCCCAGAGGTTCCTCTAGCACAGATACGCAGTATTTT. Its protein is CASSSPRGSSSTDTQYF.

J is TRBJ2-7 and V is TRBV4-1; D is perhaps TRBD2 (5 bases). The V gene lost 1 base and the J gene lost 7 bases, with 17 bases spanning the gap. Germline CDR1 and CDR2: MGHRA and YSYEKL. The CDR3 has 15 residues. The CDR3: CASSQAGPLRGEQYF. Written as DNA, the CDR3 is TGCGCCAGCAGCCAAGCCGGGCCCCTACGGGGAGAGCAGTACTTC.

The chain uses TRBV5-1 and TRBJ2-3; D possibly corresponds to TRBD1 (5 bases). Germline values: CDR1 SGHRS, CDR2 YFSETQ. There are 14 residues in the CDR3. Trimming stripped 4 bases from V and 4 bases from J, with 13 bases between. CDR3 in DNA: TGCGCCAGCAGCCCGTATAAGGGGTCAGATACGCAGTATTTT. Translated, it gives CASSPYKGSDTQYF.

The CDR3 is CASSTETGTFKWTQPQHF. CDR3 DNA sequence: TGTGCCAGTAGTACAGAAACCGGGACTTTCAAGTGGACTCAGCCCCAGCATTTT. The V gene is TRBV19, the J gene TRBJ1-5, with D possibly TRBD1 on 5 matching bases. The CDR3 runs to 18 residues. With 4 bases removed from V and 6 bases from J, the gap between germline ends came to 25 bases. Germline values: CDR1 LNHDA, CDR2 SQIVND (reference sequence).

This chain uses TRBV19 with TRBJ1-1, with unresolved D. Deletions cut 6 bases from V and 2 bases from J, with 16 bases between. CDR3 length: 15 amino acids. Per germline, CDR1 LNHDA and CDR2 SQIVND (reference sequence). The CDR3 loop reads CASSNFGEPNTEAFF. The CDR3 nucleotides are TGTGCCAGTAGCAACTTCGGAGAACCCAACACTGAAGCTTTCTTT.

This clone was detected only a few times. V and J are TRBV3-1 (or the pseudogene TRBV3-2) and TRBJ2-3; 11 nucleotides align to TRBD2. CDR1 and CDR2 (germline): LGHDT, YNNKEL (reference sequence). With 3 bases clipped from V and 1 base from J, the junction kept 3 bases outside the gene matches. The CDR3 is 16 residues long. CDR3 protein: CASSHLSGRGTDTQYF. CDR3 DNA sequence: TGTGCCAGCAGCCACCTTAGCGGGAGGGGCACAGATACGCAGTATTTT.

The chain employs TRBV6-6 and TRBJ2-1; no clear D. The CDR3 covers 13 residues. In germline, CDR1 is MNHNY, CDR2 SVGAGI (reference sequence). V gave up 5 bases and J gave up 5 bases, with 10 bases separating them. The CDR3 region is CASSPGENNEQFF. The DNA of the CDR3 is TGTGCCAGCAGTCCGGGTGAGAACAATGAGCAGTTCTTC.

The rearrangement links TRBV16 to TRBJ2-1; tentatively, D is TRBD1 (6 bases). Germline lookup yields CDR1 KGHSY and CDR2 FQNENV. This CDR3 region has 14 residues. Trimming shortened V by 0 bases and J by 6 bases, and 9 bases separated the two germline ends. The CDR3 nucleotides are TGTGCCAGCAGCCAATCGAACAGGGCCAATGAGCAGTTCTTC. Residues: CASSQSNRANEQFF.

The V gene is TRBV28, the J gene TRBJ2-7, with D perhaps TRBD1 (5 bases). Trimming left V 6 bases short and J 3 bases short, with 15 bases between. The germline CDR1 and CDR2 sequences are MDHEN and SYDVKM. This CDR3 spans 14 amino acids. The CDR3 bases are TGTGCCAGCAGGTCATTTGGGGCGAGCTACGAGCAGTACTTC. Protein: CASRSFGASYEQYF.

The J gene is TRBJ1-1, the V gene TRBV10-3; D is possibly TRBD1 (6 bases). The CDR3 loop spans 16 amino acids. V was shortened by 4 bases and J by 1 base, with 16 bases between the two germline ends. Germline V lookup: CDR1 ENHRY, CDR2 SYGVKD. The CDR3 spells CAISGPGGAGNTEAFF. Written as DNA, the CDR3 is TGTGCCATCAGTGGACCGGGGGGCGCAGGGAACACTGAAGCTTTCTTT.

The V call is TRBV5-4, the J call TRBJ2-7; tentatively, D is TRBD1 (6 bases). The CDR3 has 14 amino acids. CDR1 SGHNT and CDR2 YYREEE come from the germline V gene (reference sequence). Trimming removed 3 bases at V and 5 bases at J, with 15 bases between. The CDR3 sequence is CASSSSGTTNEQYF. The DNA of the CDR3 is TGTGCCAGCAGCTCATCCGGGACAACGAACGAGCAGTACTTC.

The CDR3 sequence is CASSQAGTSGSRPQETQYF. Written as DNA, the CDR3 is TGTGCCAGCAGCCAAGCCGGGACTAGCGGGTCCAGACCGCAAGAGACCCAGTACTTC. The chain employs TRBV3-1 (or the pseudogene TRBV3-2) and TRBJ2-5; 12 bases are shared with TRBD2. Per germline, CDR1 LGHDT and CDR2 YNNKEL (reference sequence). The V gene end was trimmed by 1 base and the J gene end by 2 bases; junction bases not matched to a gene: 11. This CDR3 is 19 amino acids long.

This chain connects TRBV9 to TRBJ2-2; 10 bases map to TRBD2. The germline V gene encodes CDR1 SGDLS and CDR2 YYNGEE. Trimming cost V 4 bases and J 7 bases; bases outside gene matches: 10. The CDR3 sequence is 16 residues long. The CDR3 region is CASSTPSGSGIGELFF. The CDR3 nucleotides are TGTGCCAGCAGCACACCTAGCGGGAGCGGAATCGGGGAGCTGTTTTTT.

This clone was seen a handful of times. The chain carries TRBV6-1 and TRBJ1-2; D remains unclear. This CDR3 comprises 13 residues. CDR1 is MNHNS, CDR2 SASEGT, per germline. V was clipped by 1 base and J by 5 bases, with 8 bases between them. CDR3 DNA sequence: TGTGCCAGCAGTGAAGGGCAGGAATATGGCTACACCTTC. Amino acids: CASSEGQEYGYTF.

Concerning this clone itself: Other DNA sequences of this sample code for an identical CDR3. The gene calls are TRBV18 and TRBJ2-2, with D possibly being TRBD1 (6 bases). Deletions cut 3 bases from V and 1 base from J, with 6 bases between. This CDR3 contains 14 residues. Germline CDR1 KGHSH, CDR2 LQKENI. CDR3 sequence (DNA): TGTGCCAGCTCACCGGGACAGAACACCGGGGAGCTGTTTTTT. As protein: CASSPGQNTGELFF.

The chain links TRBV27 to TRBJ2-1; D gene ambiguous. The CDR3 is 15 residues long. V was shortened by 5 bases and J by 2 bases, with 13 bases between the two germline ends. Germline CDR1 and CDR2: MNHEY and SMNVEV (reference sequence). The CDR3, as DNA: TGTGCCAGCAGTCCGGTACTCAAGACCTACAATGAGCAGTTCTTC. Its protein product is CASSPVLKTYNEQFF.

The chain combines TRBV5-1 with TRBJ2-3, with unresolved D. V was trimmed by 0 bases and J by 4 bases, leaving 9 bases between them. The CDR3 consists of 14 residues. Germline V gene sequence: CDR1 SGHRS, CDR2 YFSETQ. The CDR3 loop reads CASSLGRRSDTQYF. The CDR3 DNA is TGCGCCAGCAGCTTGGGGCGGAGATCAGATACGCAGTATTTT.

The CDR3: CASSQDGTVGVNEQYF. CDR3 DNA: TGTGCCAGCAGCCAAGACGGGACAGTGGGGGTGAACGAGCAGTACTTC. The chain carries TRBV3-1 (or the pseudogene TRBV3-2) and TRBJ2-7; 7 bases are a match to TRBD1. Germline CDR1 is LGHDT and CDR2 is YNNKEL (reference sequence). This CDR3 comprises 16 residues. V was pared by 0 bases and J by 5 bases, with 10 bases of the junction left unmatched.

The rearrangement joins TRBV19 to TRBJ1-2; the D gene is possibly TRBD1 (5 bases). Looked up from germline, CDR1 is LNHDA and CDR2 is SQIVND (reference sequence). The CDR3 loop spans 16 amino acids. V was clipped by 7 bases and J by 4 bases, with 22 bases between them. This chain's CDR3 is CASTAESGTGFYGYTF. For the CDR3, the DNA is TGTGCCAGTACCGCAGAGAGCGGGACGGGCTTCTATGGCTACACCTTC.